The sequence of this T cell receptor (beta chain) was determined in a study of OX40 agonist ivuxolimab in advanced cancers. Whole-study findings and limits: CD4+ and CD8+ blood T cells expanded clonally by week 6 at 0.1 to 3.0 mg/kg. In general, CD8+ T cells held more expanded clones than CD4+ did, on average. In the 0.1-3.0 mg/kg groups, partial responders showed among the lowest expansion.

Notes on this clone: What it binds is not known.

Assay: immunoSEQ multiplex PCR; the TCRdb copy retains only in-frame clones and omits some. Here the sample spans 45,000 to 50,000 clones, roughly nine tenths being singletons. Germline lookup yields CDR1 MNHEY and CDR2 SMNVEV (reference sequence). The CDR3 consists of 12 residues. The sample was CD4+ or CD8+ T cells sorted from blood, taken in a trial of the OX40 agonist ivuxolimab. The TCR comes from an adult with an advanced solid tumor such as melanoma, head and neck, liver or kidney cancer. This chain uses TRBV27 with TRBJ2-5; perhaps TRBD2 as D (6 bases). With the DNA end fitting TRBJ2-7 better, the J assignment may be wrong. The CDR3: CASSSGAGEQYF. The CDR3, as DNA: TGTGCCAGCAGTTCGGGAGCGGGCGAGCAGTACTTC.